A single sample is the source of the 27 T cell receptor beta chains below, sequenced in a study of T cell repertoires in cytomegalovirus infection. Each CDR3 protein gets one entry after TCRdb re-called the reads with MiXCR. The sample has hundreds of thousands of distinct CDR3 sequences, roughly 35% seen once. Specimen: PBMCs. The receptor set was obtained from a human donor in good health (CMV status not recorded). Some clones in this sample may be carry-over from other donors' samples.

This clonotype occurred a few times. One junction end disagrees with the germline gene, perhaps due to a read error. The rearrangement uses TRBV7-7 and TRBJ1-3, with no clear D. CDR1 SSHAT and CDR2 FNYEAQ come from the germline V gene (reference sequence). The CDR3 covers 14 residues. The chain's CDR3 is CASSFRSTGNTIYF. The CDR3 DNA sequence: TGTGCTAGCAGCTTCCGATCAACTGGAAACACCATATATTTT.

This clonotype turned up a few times. As DNA, the CDR3 is TGTGCCAGCAGCTTAGGACTCGCTAGCGGGGGGCCAAGCACAGATACGCAGTATTTT. Its translation is CASSLGLASGGPSTDTQYF. The chain has TRBV11-2 and TRBJ2-3; TRBD2 matches 11 bases. Germline loops: CDR1 SGHAT, CDR2 FQNNGV. V gave up 1 base and J gave up 0 bases; unmatched junction bases: 9. This CDR3 is 19 amino acids long.

V gene TRBV4-1 combines with J gene TRBJ1-5, with D uncertain. The CDR3 extends over 12 amino acids. Germline assignment: CDR1 MGHRA and CDR2 YSYEKL. Trimming stripped 3 bases from V and 6 bases from J, with 6 bases between. The CDR3 region is CASSHLGQPQHF. CDR3 sequence (DNA): TGCGCCAGCAGCCACCTTGGTCAGCCCCAGCATTTT.

This clonotype has a handful of counts. The CDR3 nucleotides are TGTGCCAGCAGTGATCGGGGGCGGGAGGGTCCGAGGCACGAGCAGTACTTC. Translated, it gives CASSDRGREGPRHEQYF. The gene calls are TRBV28 and TRBJ2-7, with TRBD2 matching over 9 bases. The CDR3 totals 17 residues. The V segment lost 5 bases and the J segment 5 bases; nucleotides outside the gene matches: 16. Germline CDR1 reads MDHEN; CDR2 reads SYDVKM.

This clonotype was detected only once. The chain recombines TRBV14 with TRBJ2-7; 8 bases are a match to TRBD1. The CDR3 is 16 residues long. The trim removed 4 bases at V and 2 bases at J, leaving 10 bases unmatched. Germline V gene lookup returns CDR1 SGHDN and CDR2 FVKESK. This chain's CDR3 is CASSLNLRQGTYEQYF. CDR3 DNA sequence: TGTGCCAGCAGCCTCAACCTCAGACAGGGGACCTACGAGCAGTACTTC. The full variable domain, completed using reference TRBV14 and TRBJ2-7, is EAGVTQFPSHSVIEKGQTVTLRCDPISGHDNLYWYRRVMGKEIKFLLHFVKESKQDESGMPNNRFLAERTGGTYSTLKVQPAELEDSGVYFCASSLNLRQGTYEQYFGPGTRLTVT.

The J gene is TRBJ2-1, the V gene TRBV6-5, with 14 nucleotides matching TRBD2. The V and J ends lost 4 bases and 0 bases, in that order; junction bases with no gene match: 5. Germline V CDR1 and CDR2: MNHEY, SVGAGI. This CDR3 contains 18 residues. CDR3 region: CASSWTSGGLSSYNEQFF. CDR3 in DNA: TGTGCCAGCAGTTGGACTAGCGGGGGGCTGAGCTCCTACAATGAGCAGTTCTTC.

This clonotype appeared a few times. The CDR3 sequence is CASSLIWGWESGANVLTF. For the CDR3, the DNA is TGTGCCAGCAGTTTAATCTGGGGTTGGGAGTCTGGGGCCAACGTCCTGACTTTC. The chain joins TRBV27 to TRBJ2-6, with a tentative D call TRBD2 (5 bases). This CDR3 comprises 18 residues. Trimming shortened V by 2 bases and J by 1 base, and 15 bases separated the two germline ends. Germline V gene lookup returns CDR1 MNHEY and CDR2 SMNVEV (reference sequence).

This clonotype occurred a few times. V and J are TRBV7-9 and TRBJ1-1; maybe TRBD1 (5 bases). In germline, CDR1 is SEHNR, CDR2 FQNEAQ (reference sequence). V was pared by 5 bases and J by 0 bases, with 16 bases between. The CDR3 is made up of 16 amino acids. The CDR3 DNA sequence: TGTGCCAGCAGCCCGCGCGGGACGGACCTGAACACTGAAGCTTTCTTT. Translated, it gives CASSPRGTDLNTEAFF.

CDR3 bases: TGTGCCAGCAGCTTAGAATTGAGGGGCTACACCTTC. It yields the protein CASSLELRGYTF. The chain recombines TRBV7-9 with TRBJ1-2; D unresolved. Per germline, CDR1 SEHNR and CDR2 FQNEAQ (reference sequence). This CDR3 is built from 12 residues. The V end was cut by 1 base, the J end by 8 bases, with 8 bases between.

The DNA of the CDR3 is TGTGCCAGCAGTACGCCCCCGGGACTAGCGGGAGGGAGAGAGACCCAGTACTTC. This codes for CASSTPPGLAGGRETQYF. The V call is TRBV6-2 or TRBV6-3, the J call TRBJ2-5, with 16 bases that match TRBD2. Trimming at V came to 5 bases and at J to 4 bases, leaving 10 bases not matched to a gene. The CDR3 extends over 18 amino acids. Germline values: CDR1 MNHEY, CDR2 SVGEGT.

This clonotype was found many times. The rearrangement joins TRBV28 to TRBJ2-3, with D possibly TRBD1 on 6 matching bases. Germline CDR1 and CDR2: MDHEN and SYDVKM. V gave up 1 base and J gave up 1 base, with 12 bases separating them. This CDR3 is 16 amino acids long. Here the CDR3 reads CASSLYTDSRTDTQYF. Here the CDR3 DNA reads TGTGCCAGCAGTTTATATACGGACAGCCGCACAGATACGCAGTATTTT.

This clonotype was observed many times. This chain uses TRBV27 with TRBJ1-1; D is unresolved. Germline assignment: CDR1 MNHEY and CDR2 SMNVEV (reference sequence). The CDR3 runs 13 residues. V lost 6 bases, J lost 2 bases, and 10 bases lay in between. The CDR3 sequence is CASSFNGNTEAFF. For the CDR3, the DNA is TGTGCCAGCAGCTTTAATGGTAACACTGAAGCTTTCTTT.

This rearrangement joins TRBV7-2 to TRBJ2-1; 7 bases line up with TRBD2. In germline, CDR1 is SGHTA, CDR2 FQGNSA. The V and J ends lost 5 bases and 10 bases, in that order; junction bases with no gene match: 23. This CDR3 comprises 18 residues. CDR3 loop: CASSVWGGGRGGVREQFF. The CDR3 DNA sequence: TGTGCCAGCAGCGTATGGGGGGGAGGGCGTGGGGGGGTCAGGGAGCAGTTCTTC.

The chain combines TRBV19 with TRBJ2-1, with no clear D. This CDR3 has 13 residues. The V gene lost 3 bases and the J gene lost 5 bases, with 8 bases spanning the gap. Germline V gene sequence: CDR1 LNHDA, CDR2 SQIVND (reference sequence). The CDR3 DNA reads TGTGCCAGTAGTATTGAAAGGGACAATGAGCAGTTCTTC. Residues: CASSIERDNEQFF.

The chain has TRBV6-1 and TRBJ2-2, with 7 positions matching TRBD1. Germline V CDR1 and CDR2: MNHNS, SASEGT. The CDR3 is made up of 15 amino acids. Trimming cost V 5 bases and J 6 bases; bases outside gene matches: 9. The CDR3 nucleotides are TGTGCCAGCAGTATTCAGGGGGACCGGTCCGGGGAGCTGTTTTTT. This encodes CASSIQGDRSGELFF.

This clonotype was detected only a few times. The chain uses TRBV27 and TRBJ2-1, with 7 nucleotides matching TRBD2. Unmatched junction bases numbered 2, after V lost 2 bases and J lost 7 bases. CDR3 length: 13 residues. CDR1 and CDR2 from the germline V gene are MNHEY and SMNVEV (reference sequence). Written as DNA, the CDR3 is TGTGCCAGCAGTTTAATGGGGGGGAATGAGCAGTTCTTC. It encodes CASSLMGGNEQFF.

This clonotype was seen only a few times. The chain links TRBV9 to TRBJ2-3; 12 bases are a match to TRBD2. Germline assignment: CDR1 SGDLS and CDR2 YYNGEE. V was clipped by 4 bases and J by 1 base; unmatched bases: 16. The CDR3 is 20 amino acids. The chain's CDR3 is CASSLALAGGPLGGTDTQYF. CDR3 DNA: TGTGCCAGCAGCTTGGCCCTAGCGGGAGGGCCGTTGGGTGGCACAGATACGCAGTATTTT.

This clonotype was counted ten times or more. This chain links TRBV2 with TRBJ1-5; D is possibly TRBD1 (6 bases). This CDR3 spans 15 amino acids. The V gene lost 7 bases and the J gene lost 7 bases, with 20 bases spanning the gap. CDR1 SNHLY and CDR2 FYNNEI come from the germline V gene. Written as DNA, the CDR3 is TGTGCCAGCACGTTCCAGGGGTTGGGGGGGCAGCCCCAGCATTTT. Its protein is CASTFQGLGGQPQHF.

This clonotype was seen a handful of times. The chain combines TRBV7-9 with TRBJ2-3; 12 bases map to TRBD2. Per germline, CDR1 SEHNR and CDR2 FQNEAQ (reference sequence). The V gene end was trimmed by 3 bases and the J gene end by 0 bases; junction bases not matched to a gene: 10. CDR3 length equals 19 residues. CDR3 nucleotide sequence: TGTGCCAGCAGCTTTAGTGGCCTAGCGGGAGGGCCCAGCACAGATACGCAGTATTTT. Its translation: CASSFSGLAGGPSTDTQYF.

This clonotype has a single count. The rearrangement joins TRBV30 to TRBJ2-1; D is ambiguous. V was clipped by 2 bases and J by 4 bases, with 9 bases between them. Germline CDR1 reads GTSNPN; CDR2 reads SVGIG (reference sequence). There are 13 residues in the CDR3. The CDR3 reads CAWSKGKYNEQFF. DNA for the CDR3: TGTGCCTGGAGTAAAGGGAAATACAATGAGCAGTTCTTC.

This clonotype was observed at least ten times. The gene calls are TRBV7-8 and TRBJ2-3; D call uncertain. Germline V gene data show CDR1 as SGHVS and CDR2 as FQNEAQ. The V gene lost 3 bases and the J gene lost 1 base, with 2 bases spanning the gap. This CDR3 spans 12 amino acids. The CDR3: CASSFRTDTQYF. Here the CDR3 DNA reads TGTGCCAGCAGCTTCCGCACAGATACGCAGTATTTT. The variable domain in full, completed from reference TRBV7-8 and TRBJ2-3, reads GAGVSQSPRYKVAKRGQDVALRCDPISGHVSLFWYQQALGQGPEFLTYFQNEAQLDKSGLPSDRFFAERPEGSVSTLKIQRTQQEDSAVYLCASSFRTDTQYFGPGTRLTVL.

This clonotype has just a few counts. This chain connects TRBV28 to TRBJ1-2; D gene unclear. The CDR3 has 16 residues. The germline gives CDR1 MDHEN, CDR2 SYDVKM. V lost 3 bases and J 4 bases, leaving 18 bases between the germline ends. The CDR3 reads CASSFEGGGELYGYTF. In nucleotides, the CDR3 is TGTGCCAGCAGTTTCGAGGGTGGAGGCGAGCTCTATGGCTACACCTTC.

The table lists this clonotype with a few counts. The chain has TRBV6-5 and TRBJ1-6; D unclear. This CDR3 has 14 residues. CDR1 and CDR2 (germline): MNHEY, SVGAGI. Trimming shortened V by 4 bases and J by 2 bases, and 6 bases separated the two germline ends. The CDR3 loop reads CASSSSAYNSPLHF. CDR3 nucleotides: TGTGCCAGCAGTTCCTCGGCCTATAATTCACCCCTCCACTTT.

DNA of the CDR3: TGCGCCAGCAGCACACTAGCGAGACTTTACAATGAGCAGTTCTTC. This gives the protein CASSTLARLYNEQFF. V gene TRBV5-1 combines with J gene TRBJ2-1; 7 bases fit TRBD2. The CDR3 covers 15 residues. Germline CDR1 reads SGHRS; CDR2 reads YFSETQ. Trimming took 4 bases from V and 4 from J; bases not matched to a gene: 8.

The CDR3 protein is CASSLGLAGGLTSVQFF. The CDR3 DNA reads TGTGCCAGCAGCTTGGGGCTAGCGGGAGGGCTAACATCGGTGCAGTTCTTC. The chain has TRBV7-6 and TRBJ2-1; 12 bases are shared with TRBD2. V dropped 3 bases and J dropped 12; count of bases not matched to a gene: 15. The germline V gene encodes CDR1 SGHVS and CDR2 FNYEAQ. This CDR3 contains 17 residues.

V is TRBV29-1 and J is TRBJ1-1; the match to TRBD1 covers 7 bases. The CDR3 is 13 amino acids. Germline-derived CDR1 and CDR2 are SQVTM and ANQGSEA. J gave up 0 bases and V 7 bases, and 5 bases lay outside the gene matches. CDR3 sequence reads: CSGRDSLNTEAFF. CDR3 sequence (DNA): TGCAGCGGTAGGGACAGCCTGAACACTGAAGCTTTCTTT.

The gene calls are TRBV6-6 and TRBJ2-1; tentative D call: TRBD2 (5 bases). The V gene's germline CDR1 is MNHNY and CDR2 SVGAGI (reference sequence). The CDR3 runs to 15 residues. V was trimmed by 2 bases and J by 8 bases, leaving 16 bases between them. For the CDR3, the DNA is TGTGCCAGCAGTTACGCGGGCCCCTTCCTCGATGAGCAGTTCTTC. Amino acids: CASSYAGPFLDEQFF.